The next 16 T cell receptor beta chains were all read from a single sample in a study of shared clonotypes between healthy human individuals. Generated by immunoSEQ multiplex PCR, the TCRdb table keeps only in-frame clones and is missing some. The sample yields about 2.3 million clones, around 93% seen once. Sequencing was carried out using naive CD4+ T cells from PBMCs. Subset specified: CD45RA+ positively selected. Receptor source: a man between 18 and 35 years old in good health. Some clones in this sample may be carry-over from other donors' samples.

The J gene is TRBJ1-5, the V gene TRBV2, with D perhaps TRBD1 (5 bases). Germline-derived CDR1 and CDR2 are SNHLY and FYNNEI. The CDR3 length is 15 residues. Trimming shortened V by 6 bases and J by 2 bases, and 14 bases separated the two germline ends. CDR3: CASRPGGTGNQPQHF. The CDR3 DNA sequence: TGTGCCAGCAGACCCGGGGGGACGGGCAATCAGCCCCAGCATTTT. Full variable domain (outside the CDR3, taken from reference TRBV2 and TRBJ1-5): EPEVTQTPSHQVTQMGQEVILRCVPISNHLYFYWYRQILGQKVEFLVSFYNNEISEKSEIFDDQFSVERPDGSNFTLKIRSTKLEDSAMYFCASRPGGTGNQPQHFGDGTRLSIL.

The chain is built from TRBV5-1 and TRBJ2-3; either TRBD1 or TRBD2 may fit D (5 bases each). The CDR3 is 14 residues long. Germline-derived CDR1 and CDR2 are SGHRS and YFSETQ. The germline V and J ends were trimmed by 4 bases and 2 bases, with 11 bases remaining between them. CDR3: CASSRGGPTDTQYF. CDR3 bases: TGCGCCAGCAGCCGTGGGGGTCCCACAGATACGCAGTATTTT.

The chain couples TRBV5-1 to TRBJ2-3, with 7 bases identical to TRBD2. The germline gives CDR1 SGHRS, CDR2 YFSETQ. V shed 4 bases, J shed 0 bases, and the junction held 2 bases outside the gene matches. The CDR3 is 14 residues long. As DNA, the CDR3 is TGCGCCAGCAGCGTGGGGGGGAGCACAGATACGCAGTATTTT. Translating it yields CASSVGGSTDTQYF. Full variable domain (remainder filled in from reference TRBV5-1 and TRBJ2-3): KAGVTQTPRYLIKTRGQQVTLSCSPISGHRSVSWYQQTPGQGLQFLFEYFSETQRNKGNFPGRFSGRQFSNSRSEMNVSTLELGDSALYLCASSVGGSTDTQYFGPGTRLTVL.

The rearrangement joins TRBV19 to TRBJ1-5, with 7 bases lining up with TRBD1. Germline trimming cut 5 bases from V and 9 bases from J; bases unmatched to any gene: 10. Germline-derived CDR1 and CDR2 are LNHDA and SQIVND (reference sequence). CDR3 length: 14 amino acids. CDR3 loop: CASSYTGAIGPQHF. The CDR3 nucleotides read TGTGCCAGTAGTTACACAGGGGCCATAGGGCCCCAGCATTTT. The variable domain in full, with the rest retrieved from reference TRBV19 and TRBJ1-5, is DGGITQSPKYLFRKEGQNVTLSCEQNLNHDAMYWYRQDPGQGLRLIYYSQIVNDFQKGDIAEGYSVSREKKESFPLTVTSAQKNPTAFYLCASSYTGAIGPQHFGDGTRLSIL.

This clone appeared a single time. The chain employs TRBV6-5 and TRBJ1-6; 7 bases agree with TRBD1. Trimming cost V 0 bases and J 8 bases; bases outside gene matches: 7. Germline V CDR1 and CDR2: MNHEY, SVGAGI. There are 16 residues in the CDR3. The CDR3 sequence is CASSYSRATGDSPLHF. The DNA of the CDR3 is TGTGCCAGCAGTTACTCGCGGGCAACAGGGGATTCACCCCTCCACTTT.

This chain joins TRBV30 and TRBJ1-1, with a weak D call TRBD1 (5 bases). The CDR3 spans 17 residues. With 3 bases removed from V and 5 bases from J, the gap between germline ends came to 25 bases. CDR1 is GTSNPN and CDR2 is SVGIG in the germline V gene (reference sequence). As DNA, the CDR3 is TGTGCCTGGAGCGCGAGCAGGGTGGGAGTTGGGGGAACTGAAGCTTTCTTT. Protein sequence: CAWSASRVGVGGTEAFF.

Notes on this clone: Other nucleotide sequences from this sample produce the same CDR3. The chain recombines TRBV5-4 with TRBJ1-4; 7 bases map to TRBD1. V shed 4 bases, J shed 6 bases, and the junction held 3 bases outside the gene matches. The CDR3 covers 13 residues. From germline, CDR1 is SGHNT and CDR2 YYREEE (reference sequence). The CDR3 DNA sequence: TGTGCCAGCAGCCTCGACAGGGATGAAAAACTGTTTTTT. This sequence encodes CASSLDRDEKLFF.

The chain uses TRBV5-1 and TRBJ2-7, with 7 bases that match TRBD1. This CDR3 is built from 15 residues. The germline CDR1 and CDR2 sequences are SGHRS and YFSETQ. J was trimmed by 2 bases and V by 5 bases; bases with no gene match: 10. CDR3 region: CASRSGQADAYEQYF. CDR3 coding DNA: TGCGCCAGCAGGTCTGGACAGGCCGATGCCTACGAGCAGTACTTC.

This rearrangement joins TRBV28 to TRBJ2-1; D gene unclear. CDR3 size: 13 residues. Germline V gene lookup returns CDR1 MDHEN and CDR2 SYDVKM. Between the trimmed V and J ends, which lost 5 bases and 3 bases, there was a span of 8 bases. CDR3 residues: CASSPNYYNEQFF. The CDR3 nucleotides read TGTGCCAGCAGTCCGAACTACTACAATGAGCAGTTCTTC.

This clone was seen only once. This chain connects TRBV13 to TRBJ2-7; TRBD1 is a possible D gene (6 bases). The CDR3 consists of 17 residues. V shed 2 bases and J shed 3 bases, with 20 bases lying between them. Per germline, CDR1 PRHDT and CDR2 FYEKMQ (reference sequence). CDR3 protein: CASSLSNPRDNRYEQYF. The CDR3 region has the DNA TGTGCCAGCAGCTTATCAAACCCTCGGGACAACCGCTACGAGCAGTACTTC.

The rearrangement joins TRBV9 to TRBJ2-3, with TRBD1 matching over 10 bases. With V trimmed by 0 bases and J by 1 base, 5 bases remained unmatched. Germline V gene data show CDR1 as SGDLS and CDR2 as YYNGEE. CDR3 size: 17 residues. The CDR3 loop reads CASSVATGTGGTDTQYF. CDR3 DNA sequence: TGTGCCAGCAGCGTAGCTACGGGGACAGGGGGCACAGATACGCAGTATTTT. Looking up the rest from reference TRBV9 and TRBJ2-3 gives the full variable domain: DSGVTQTPKHLITATGQRVTLRCSPRSGDLSVYWYQQSLDQGLQFLIQYYNGEERAKGNILERFSAQQFPDLHSELNLSSLELGDSALYFCASSVATGTGGTDTQYFGPGTRLTVL.

V usage is TRBV4-3 and J usage is TRBJ1-4; TRBD1 matches at 9 bases. This CDR3 spans 17 amino acids. The germline V gene encodes CDR1 LGHNA and CDR2 YSLEER. The ends lost 1 base at V and 6 bases at J; junction bases unmatched: 9. The CDR3 loop reads CASSQGLYRGLDEKLFF. The CDR3 DNA is TGCGCCAGCAGCCAAGGACTGTACAGGGGGCTGGATGAAAAACTGTTTTTT.

This sequence joins TRBV11-2 and TRBJ1-1; possible D gene TRBD1, 6 bases. The germline V gene has CDR1 SGHAT and CDR2 FQNNGV. The CDR3 is 15 amino acids. The V end was cut by 4 bases, the J end by 3 bases, with 15 bases between. CDR3 residues: CASSSARGKHTEAFF. The CDR3 DNA reads as TGTGCCAGCAGCTCTGCCAGGGGTAAGCACACTGAAGCTTTCTTT. Full variable domain (outside the CDR3, taken from reference TRBV11-2 and TRBJ1-1): EAGVAQSPRYKIIEKRQSVAFWCNPISGHATLYWYQQILGQGPKLLIQFQNNGVVDDSQLPKDRFSAERLKGVDSTLKIQPAKLEDSAVYLCASSSARGKHTEAFFGQGTRLTVV.

With respect to this clone: Other DNA sequences in this specimen translate into the identical CDR3. The CDR3 is CASSLVPGTGELFF. As DNA, the CDR3 is TGCGCCAGCAGCTTGGTCCCCGGCACCGGGGAGCTGTTTTTT. The chain couples TRBV5-1 to TRBJ2-2; no clear D gene. The V gene lost 0 bases and the J gene lost 4 bases, with 7 bases spanning the gap. The germline V gene encodes CDR1 SGHRS and CDR2 YFSETQ. The CDR3 runs to 14 residues.

Written as DNA, the CDR3 is TGTGCCAGCAGGTCGGGACTAGCGGCTTACAATGAGCAGTTCTTC. Protein: CASRSGLAAYNEQFF. The chain uses TRBV7-2 and TRBJ2-1, with 11 bases fitting TRBD2. The CDR3 is made up of 15 amino acids. The V and J ends lost 6 bases and 4 bases, in that order; junction bases with no gene match: 5. CDR1 and CDR2 from the germline V gene are SGHTA and FQGNSA.

The V call is TRBV21-1, the J call TRBJ2-1; the table's D call of TRBD2 was not tested on the DNA. TRBV21-1 corresponds to a pseudogene. CDR3 length: 22 amino acids. This CDR3 reads CASSKSQSWGLAGVGSYNEQFF. DNA for the CDR3: TGTGCCAGCAGCAAAAGTCAGTCCTGGGGACTAGCGGGAGTCGGCTCCTACAATGAGCAGTTCTTC.